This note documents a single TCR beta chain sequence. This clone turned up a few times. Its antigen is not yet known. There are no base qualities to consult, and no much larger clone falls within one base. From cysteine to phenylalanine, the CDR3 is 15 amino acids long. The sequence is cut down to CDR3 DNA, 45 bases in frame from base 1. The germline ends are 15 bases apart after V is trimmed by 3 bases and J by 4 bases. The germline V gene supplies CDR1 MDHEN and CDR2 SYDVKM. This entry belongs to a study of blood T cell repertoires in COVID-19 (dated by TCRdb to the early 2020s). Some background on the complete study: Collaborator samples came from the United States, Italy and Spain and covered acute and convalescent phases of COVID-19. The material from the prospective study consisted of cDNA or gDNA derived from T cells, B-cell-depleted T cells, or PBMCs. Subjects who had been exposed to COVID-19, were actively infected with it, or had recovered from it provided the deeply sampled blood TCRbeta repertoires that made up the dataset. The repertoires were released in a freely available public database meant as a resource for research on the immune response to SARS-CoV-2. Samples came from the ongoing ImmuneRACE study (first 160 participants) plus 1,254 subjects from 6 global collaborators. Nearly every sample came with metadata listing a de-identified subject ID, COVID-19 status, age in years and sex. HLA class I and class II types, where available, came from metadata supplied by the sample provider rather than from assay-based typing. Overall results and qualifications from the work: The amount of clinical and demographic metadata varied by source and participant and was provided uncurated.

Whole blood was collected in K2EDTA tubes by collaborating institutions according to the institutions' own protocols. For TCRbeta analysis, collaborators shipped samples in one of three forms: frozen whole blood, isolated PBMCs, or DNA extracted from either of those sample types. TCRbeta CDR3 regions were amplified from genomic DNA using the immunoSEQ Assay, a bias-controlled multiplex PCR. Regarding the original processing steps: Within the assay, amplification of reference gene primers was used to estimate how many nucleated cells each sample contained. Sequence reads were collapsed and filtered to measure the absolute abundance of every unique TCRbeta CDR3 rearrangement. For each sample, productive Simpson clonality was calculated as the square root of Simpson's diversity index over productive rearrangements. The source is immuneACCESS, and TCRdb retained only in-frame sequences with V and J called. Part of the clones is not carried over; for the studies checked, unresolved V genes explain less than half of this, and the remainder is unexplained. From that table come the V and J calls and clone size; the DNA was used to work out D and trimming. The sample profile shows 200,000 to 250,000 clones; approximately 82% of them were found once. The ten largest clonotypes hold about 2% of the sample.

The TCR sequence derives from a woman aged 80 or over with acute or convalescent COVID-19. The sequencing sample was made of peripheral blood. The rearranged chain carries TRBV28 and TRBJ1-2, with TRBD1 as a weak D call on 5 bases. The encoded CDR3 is CASSFGRAGVYGYTF. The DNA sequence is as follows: TGTGCCAGCAGTTTCGGAAGGGCGGGGGTCTATGGCTACACCTTC.